Here is one T cell receptor (beta chain) with its context. Its matching antigen is unknown. TCRdb re-called the RT-PCR reads with MiXCR, one entry per CDR3 protein. The repertoire has roughly 710,000 distinct CDR3 sequences, 13% to 15% of them found once; the top ten carry 7.5% to 8%. The sample belongs to a study of response to subunit inactivated influenza vaccine. Findings and caveats of the study: Every seasonal influenza vaccination brings in few new T cells, the authors suggested.

The germline V and J ends were trimmed by 4 bases and 2 bases, with 9 bases remaining between them. This CDR3 has 13 amino acids. Germline V gene data show CDR1 as WSHSY and CDR2 as SAAADI. The material sequenced was PBMCs from blood, taken roughly 15 days before vaccination. The chain joins TRBV10-2 to TRBJ2-7; TRBD1 is a possible D gene (5 bases). The receptor was derived from a man in his fifties or sixties who received an inactivated influenza vaccine. The CDR3: CASSAQGPYEQYF. The DNA of the CDR3 is TGCGCCAGCAGTGCCCAGGGTCCCTACGAGCAGTACTTC.